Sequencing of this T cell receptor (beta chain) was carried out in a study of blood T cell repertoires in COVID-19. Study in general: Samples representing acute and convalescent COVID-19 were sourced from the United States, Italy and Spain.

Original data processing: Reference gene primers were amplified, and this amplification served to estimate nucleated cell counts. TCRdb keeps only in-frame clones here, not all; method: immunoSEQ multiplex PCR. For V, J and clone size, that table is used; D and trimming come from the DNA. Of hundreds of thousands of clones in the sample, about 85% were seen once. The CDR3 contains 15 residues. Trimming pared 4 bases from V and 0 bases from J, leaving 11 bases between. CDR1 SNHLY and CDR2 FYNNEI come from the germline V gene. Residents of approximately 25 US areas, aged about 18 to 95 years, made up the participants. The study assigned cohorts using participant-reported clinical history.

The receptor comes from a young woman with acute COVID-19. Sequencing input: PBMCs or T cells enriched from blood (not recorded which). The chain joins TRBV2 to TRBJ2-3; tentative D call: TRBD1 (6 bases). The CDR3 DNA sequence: TGTGCCAGCAGTGCCCTGACAGGTAGCACAGATACGCAGTATTTT. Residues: CASSALTGSTDTQYF.